A selection of T cell receptor beta chains follows, all from one sample in a study of response to subunit inactivated influenza vaccine. MiXCR, run by TCRdb on the RT-PCR reads, gives a single entry per CDR3 protein. Of around 470,000 distinct CDR3 sequences listed, approximately 7.7% are singletons. This specimen consisted of PBMCs from blood, obtained 23 to 25 months after vaccination. These receptors were collected from a man aged 45 to 75 who received an inactivated influenza vaccine. The CDR3 runs from the conserved cysteine through the conserved F or W. A D gene is named only where the DNA matches it firmly. Expanded clones are given a class, and other clones once, few, many or no size at all.

D: .; J: TRBJ2-1; V: TRBV28; size: few; CDR3: CAISHSLNNEQFF; DNA: TGTGCCATCTCCCACTCCTTAAACAATGAGCAGTTCTTC
D: .; J: TRBJ1-2; V: TRBV3-1; size: .; CDR3: CASSQGGPWKYGYTF; DNA: TGTGCCAGCAGCCAGGGGGGCCCGTGGAAATATGGCTACACCTTC
D: TRBD2; J: TRBJ2-5; V: TRBV20-1; size: many; CDR3: CSASKGTSGSETQYF; DNA: TGCAGTGCTAGTAAGGGGACTAGCGGGAGTGAGACCCAGTACTTC
D: .; J: TRBJ1-5; V: TRBV19; size: few; CDR3: CASSIRGTQPQHF; DNA: TGTGCCAGTAGTATTCGGGGCACTCAGCCCCAGCATTTT
D: .; J: TRBJ2-3; V: TRBV6-5; size: few; CDR3: CASSYSTHTDTQYF; DNA: TGTGCCAGCAGTTACTCGACTCACACAGATACGCAGTATTTT
D: .; J: TRBJ2-2; V: TRBV2; size: .; CDR3: CASSEVIGEVGELFF; DNA: TGTGCCAGCAGTGAAGTAATAGGGGAGGTCGGGGAGCTGTTTTTT
D: .; J: TRBJ2-3; V: TRBV7-9; size: .; CDR3: CASSPGTGTATDTQYF; DNA: TGTGCCAGCAGCCCAGGAACTGGGACGGCCACAGATACGCAGTATTTT
D: TRBD2; J: TRBJ2-5; V: TRBV2; size: many; CDR3: CASSDAGGPETQYF; DNA: TGTGCCAGCAGTGATGCGGGGGGGCCGGAGACCCAGTACTTC
D: TRBD1; J: TRBJ2-7; V: TRBV11-2; size: few; CDR3: CASSLYTRGTYEQYF; DNA: TGTGCCAGCAGCTTATACACCAGGGGGACCTACGAGCAGTACTTC
D: .; J: TRBJ2-7; V: TRBV27; size: .; CDR3: CASSSLPAGSYEQYF; DNA: TGTGCCAGCAGTTCACTGCCGGCGGGGTCCTACGAGCAGTACTTC
D: TRBD1; J: TRBJ2-1; V: TRBV27; size: many; CDR3: CASRYRGRGNEQFF; DNA: TGTGCCAGCAGATACAGGGGGCGAGGCAATGAGCAGTTCTTC
D: .; J: TRBJ1-2; V: TRBV7-2; size: .; CDR3: CASSLMGGPLISDGYTF; DNA: TGTGCCAGCAGCTTAATGGGGGGCCCCCTCATATCCGATGGCTACACCTTC
D: .; J: TRBJ2-3; V: TRBV9; size: .; CDR3: CASSGEGGVDF; DNA: TGTGCCAGCAGCGGAGAGGGGGGGGTGGATTTT
D: TRBD1; J: TRBJ1-2; V: TRBV12-3/TRBV12-4; size: .; CDR3: CASSPRQGNYGYTF; DNA: TGTGCCAGCAGTCCCAGACAGGGGAACTATGGCTACACCTTC
D: .; J: TRBJ1-1; V: TRBV5-6; size: many; CDR3: CASSLGRSNTEAFF; DNA: TGTGCCAGCAGCTTGGGACGGTCGAACACTGAAGCTTTCTTT
D: .; J: TRBJ2-7; V: TRBV11-2; size: .; CDR3: CASSLLAQGPYEQYF; DNA: TGTGCCAGCAGCTTACTAGCCCAGGGTCCCTACGAGCAGTACTTC
D: .; J: TRBJ2-7; V: TRBV23-1; size: once; CDR3: CASSQFPRLVRALYEQYF; DNA: TGCGCCAGCAGTCAATTTCCTCGACTAGTTAGGGCCCTATACGAGCAGTACTTC
D: .; J: TRBJ1-1; V: TRBV24-1; size: few; CDR3: CATSDSVMNTEAFF; DNA: TGTGCCACCAGTGACTCCGTTATGAACACTGAAGCTTTCTTT
D: TRBD1; J: TRBJ2-1; V: TRBV5-1; size: .; CDR3: CASSSLGQGYNEQFF; DNA: TGCGCCAGCAGCTCGCTGGGACAGGGATACAATGAGCAGTTCTTC
D: TRBD1; J: TRBJ2-2; V: TRBV3-1; size: .; CDR3: CASSQRGRGFTGELFF; DNA: TGTGCCAGCAGCCAAAGGGGGCGCGGGTTTACCGGGGAGCTGTTTTTT
D: TRBD1; J: TRBJ1-2; V: TRBV11-2; size: many; CDR3: CASSIRQGIFYGYTF; DNA: TGTGCCAGCAGCATTCGACAGGGAATCTTCTATGGCTACACCTTC
D: TRBD2; J: TRBJ2-5; V: TRBV14; size: .; CDR3: CASSRGQGLSGRRQETQYF; DNA: TGTGCCAGCAGCCGAGGACAGGGACTTAGCGGGAGGCGCCAAGAGACCCAGTACTTC
D: .; J: TRBJ2-3; V: TRBV20-1; size: .; CDR3: CSASGGSITDTQYF; DNA: TGCAGTGCTAGTGGGGGATCCATCACAGATACGCAGTATTTT
D: .; J: TRBJ2-7; V: TRBV3-1; size: many; CDR3: CASSQDRHSYEQYF; DNA: TGTGCCAGCAGCCAAGACCGCCACTCCTACGAGCAGTACTTC
D: .; J: TRBJ1-2; V: TRBV21-1; size: many; CDR3: CASSSPRGVNYGYTF; DNA: TGTGCCAGCAGCAGCCCGAGAGGCGTTAACTATGGCTACACCTTC